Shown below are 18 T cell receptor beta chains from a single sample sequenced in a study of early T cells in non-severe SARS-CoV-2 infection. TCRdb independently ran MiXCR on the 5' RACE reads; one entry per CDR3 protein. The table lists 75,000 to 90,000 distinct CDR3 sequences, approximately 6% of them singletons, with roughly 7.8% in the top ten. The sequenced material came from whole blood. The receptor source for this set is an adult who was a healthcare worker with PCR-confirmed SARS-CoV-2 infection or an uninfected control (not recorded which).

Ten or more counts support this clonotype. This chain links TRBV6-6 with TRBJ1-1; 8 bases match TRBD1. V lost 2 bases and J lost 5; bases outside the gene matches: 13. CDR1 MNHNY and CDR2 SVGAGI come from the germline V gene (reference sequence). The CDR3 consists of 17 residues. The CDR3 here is CASSYPLDRGVETEAFF. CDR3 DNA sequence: TGTGCCAGCAGTTACCCACTAGACAGGGGAGTAGAAACTGAAGCTTTCTTT.

CDR3 DNA: TGCAGCGGTTCCGCAGATAGGGCTTTCTTT. Its protein is CSGSADRAFF. The chain recombines TRBV29-1 with TRBJ1-1; no definite D call. V shed 7 bases and J shed 11 bases, with 14 bases lying between them. This CDR3 comprises 10 residues. From germline, CDR1 is SQVTM and CDR2 ANQGSEA.

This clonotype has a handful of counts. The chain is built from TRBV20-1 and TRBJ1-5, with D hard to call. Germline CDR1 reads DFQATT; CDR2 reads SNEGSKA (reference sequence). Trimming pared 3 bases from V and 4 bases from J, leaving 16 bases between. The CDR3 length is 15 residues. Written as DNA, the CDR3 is TGCAGTGCTAGGGTCGAAGGACGGCAAAATCAGCCCCAGCATTTT. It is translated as CSARVEGRQNQPQHF.

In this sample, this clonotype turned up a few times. CDR3 nucleotides: TGTGCCAGCAGCCTGTCGGGAGGGTACAATGAGCAGTTCTTC. Encoded protein: CASSLSGGYNEQFF. The chain joins TRBV6-2 or TRBV6-3 to TRBJ2-1; 8 bases line up with TRBD2. This CDR3 contains 14 residues. From germline, CDR1 is MNHEY and CDR2 SVGEGT. With 6 bases clipped from V and 4 bases from J, the junction kept 5 bases outside the gene matches.

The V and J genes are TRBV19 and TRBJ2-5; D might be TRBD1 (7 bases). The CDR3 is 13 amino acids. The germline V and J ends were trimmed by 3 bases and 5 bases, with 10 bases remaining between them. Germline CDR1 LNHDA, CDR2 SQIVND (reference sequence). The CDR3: CASSIAGGETQYF. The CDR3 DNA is TGTGCCAGTAGTATCGCAGGGGGGGAGACCCAGTACTTC.

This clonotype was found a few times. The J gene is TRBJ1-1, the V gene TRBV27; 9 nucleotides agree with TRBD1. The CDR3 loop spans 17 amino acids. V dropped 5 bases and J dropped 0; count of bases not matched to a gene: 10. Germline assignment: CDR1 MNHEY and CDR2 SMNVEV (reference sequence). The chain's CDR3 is CASSLHRGQGLNTEAFF. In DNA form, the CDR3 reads TGTGCCAGCAGTCTCCATAGGGGACAGGGCCTGAACACTGAAGCTTTCTTT.

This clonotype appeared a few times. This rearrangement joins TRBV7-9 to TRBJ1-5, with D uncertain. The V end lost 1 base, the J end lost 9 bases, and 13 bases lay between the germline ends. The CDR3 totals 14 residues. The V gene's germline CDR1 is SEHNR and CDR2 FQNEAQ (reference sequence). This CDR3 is CASSLVAGLSPQHF. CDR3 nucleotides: TGTGCCAGCAGCTTAGTAGCCGGACTCTCGCCCCAGCATTTT.

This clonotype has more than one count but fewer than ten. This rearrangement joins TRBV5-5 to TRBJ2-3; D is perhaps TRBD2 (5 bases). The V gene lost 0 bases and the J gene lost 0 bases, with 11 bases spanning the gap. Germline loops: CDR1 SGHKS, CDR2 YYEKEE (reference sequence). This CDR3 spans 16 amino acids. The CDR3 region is CASSLVASPSTDTQYF. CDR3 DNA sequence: TGTGCCAGCAGCTTGGTAGCTAGCCCTAGCACAGATACGCAGTATTTT.

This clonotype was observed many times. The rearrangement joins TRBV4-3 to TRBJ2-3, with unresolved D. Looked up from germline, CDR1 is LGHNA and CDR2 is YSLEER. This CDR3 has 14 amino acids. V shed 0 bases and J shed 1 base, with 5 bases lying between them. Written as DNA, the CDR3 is TGCGCCAGCAGCCAAGACTCTCGCACAGATACGCAGTATTTT. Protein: CASSQDSRTDTQYF.

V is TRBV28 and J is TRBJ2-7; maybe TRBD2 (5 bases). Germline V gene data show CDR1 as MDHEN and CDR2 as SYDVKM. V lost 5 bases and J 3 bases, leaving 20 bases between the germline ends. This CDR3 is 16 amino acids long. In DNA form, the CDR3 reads TGTGCCAGCAGTCCTCTAACCGGACGGGGAAACTACGAGCAGTACTTC. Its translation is CASSPLTGRGNYEQYF.

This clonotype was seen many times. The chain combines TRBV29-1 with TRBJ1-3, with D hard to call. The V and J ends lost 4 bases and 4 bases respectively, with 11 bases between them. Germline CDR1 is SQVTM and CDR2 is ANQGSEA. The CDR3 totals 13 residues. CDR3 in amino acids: CSVGQERGNTIYF. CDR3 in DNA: TGCAGCGTTGGGCAGGAGCGGGGAAACACCATATATTTT.

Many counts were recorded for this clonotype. The CDR3 DNA reads TGTGCCAGCTCACCACCCGGGACAGGGGGCAAGTACGAGCAGTACTTC. This gives the protein CASSPPGTGGKYEQYF. The J gene is TRBJ2-7, the V gene TRBV18; the match to TRBD1 covers 12 bases. Looked up from germline, CDR1 is KGHSH and CDR2 is LQKENI. J gave up 4 bases and V 0 bases, and 4 bases lay outside the gene matches. This CDR3 comprises 16 residues.

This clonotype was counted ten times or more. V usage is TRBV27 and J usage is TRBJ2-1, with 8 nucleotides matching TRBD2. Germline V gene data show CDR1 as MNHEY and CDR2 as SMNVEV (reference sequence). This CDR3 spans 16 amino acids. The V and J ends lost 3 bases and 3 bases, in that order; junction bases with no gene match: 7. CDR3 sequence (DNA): TGTGCCAGCAGTTTCCTCGAGCGGGGGTACTACAATGAGCAGTTCTTC. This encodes CASSFLERGYYNEQFF.

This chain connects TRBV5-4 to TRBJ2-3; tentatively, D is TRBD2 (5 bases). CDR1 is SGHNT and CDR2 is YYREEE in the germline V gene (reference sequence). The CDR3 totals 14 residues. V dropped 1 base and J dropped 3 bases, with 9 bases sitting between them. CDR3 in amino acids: CASSLFGKTDTQYF. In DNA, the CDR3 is TGTGCCAGCAGCTTGTTCGGGAAGACAGATACGCAGTATTTT. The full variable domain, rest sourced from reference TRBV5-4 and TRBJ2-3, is ETGVTQSPTHLIKTRGQQVTLRCSSQSGHNTVSWYQQALGQGPQFIFQYYREEENGRGNFPPRFSGLQFPNYSSELNVNALELDDSALYLCASSLFGKTDTQYFGPGTRLTVL.

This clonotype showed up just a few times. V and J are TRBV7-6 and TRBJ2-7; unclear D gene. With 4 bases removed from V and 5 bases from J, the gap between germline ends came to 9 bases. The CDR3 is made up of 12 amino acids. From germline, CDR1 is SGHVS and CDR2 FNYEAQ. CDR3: CASSSPPNEQYF. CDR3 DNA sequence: TGTGCCAGCAGCTCCCCCCCCAACGAGCAGTACTTC.

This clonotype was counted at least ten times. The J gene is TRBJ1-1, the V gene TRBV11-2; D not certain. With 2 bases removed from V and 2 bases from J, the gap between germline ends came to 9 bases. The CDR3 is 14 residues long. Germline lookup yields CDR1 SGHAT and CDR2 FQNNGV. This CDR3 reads CASSLTSGNTEAFF. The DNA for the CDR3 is TGTGCCAGCAGCTTAACCAGTGGAAACACTGAAGCTTTCTTT.

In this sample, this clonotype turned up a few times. In nucleotides, the CDR3 is TGTGCCAGCAGTCTATCTGGGGGGTCCTACAATGAGCAGTTCTTC. It yields the protein CASSLSGGSYNEQFF. The rearrangement joins TRBV6-1 to TRBJ2-1, with D possibly matching TRBD2 (6 bases). The CDR3 is made up of 15 amino acids. V was pared by 5 bases and J by 1 base, with 12 bases between. In germline, CDR1 is MNHNS, CDR2 SASEGT.

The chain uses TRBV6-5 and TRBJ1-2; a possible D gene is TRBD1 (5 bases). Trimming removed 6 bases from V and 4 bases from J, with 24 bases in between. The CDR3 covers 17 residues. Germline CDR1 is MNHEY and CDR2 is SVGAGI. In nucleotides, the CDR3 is TGTGCCAGCAGCCGCGGATTCGACAGCACCCGCCGCTATGGCTACACCTTC. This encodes CASSRGFDSTRRYGYTF.